Below, 29 T cell receptor beta chains from the same sample are listed, as sequenced in a study of T cell clonality in common variable immunodeficiency. Clones were sequenced by immunoSEQ multiplex PCR, and TCRdb holds only the in-frame ones, with some missing. The table lists around 55,000 clones, with no singletons. The sequenced sample was peripheral blood mononuclear cells. These receptor sequences come from a person aged 18-70 years in good health.

This clone was seen many times. The read terminates 3 residues before the CDR3 end, so the remaining end is supplied by the germline J gene. This chain uses TRBV20-1 with TRBJ2-2; perhaps TRBD2 as D (5 bases). This CDR3 comprises 16 residues. The V gene's germline CDR1 is DFQATT and CDR2 SNEGSKA (reference sequence). Trimming cost V 1 base and J 2 bases, with 14 bases left between them. The CDR3 bases that were read are TGCAGTGCTAGAGGCGGCCGACTAACAAACACCGGGGAG. Translation: CSARGGRLTNTGE. The entire CDR3 reads CSARGGRLTNTGELFF.

This clone showed up many times. Read sequence stops 3 residues before the CDR3 end, and the germline J gene provides the missing end. The rearrangement links TRBV30 to TRBJ1-2; no clear D gene. The length of the CDR3 is 13 residues. The V end lost 0 bases, the J end lost 3 bases, and 8 bases lay between the germline ends. Germline CDR1 and CDR2: GTSNPN and SVGIG (reference sequence). CDR3 bases read: TGTGCCTGGAGTGTTTTTAGTCACTATGGC. Its protein product is CAWSVFSHYG. The entire CDR3 reads CAWSVFSHYGYTF.

In this sample, this clone turned up many times. The CDR3 goes on 3 residues after the read ends, and that part is filled in from the germline J gene. The chain carries TRBV18 and TRBJ1-2; possible D gene TRBD1, 6 bases. V lost 2 bases and J 1 base, leaving 11 bases between the germline ends. This CDR3 comprises 15 residues. Germline CDR1 KGHSH, CDR2 LQKENI. The CDR3 sequence is CASSPTTGLNYGYTF. CDR3 bases read: TGTGCCAGCTCACCAACGACAGGACTTAACTATGGC.

There are many counts of this clone. The read stops 3 residues short of the end of the CDR3; the missing end is completed from the germline J gene. The rearrangement joins TRBV20-1 to TRBJ2-3, with 12 positions matching TRBD2. CDR1 and CDR2 from the germline V gene are DFQATT and SNEGSKA (reference sequence). The CDR3 length is 16 residues. With V trimmed by 3 bases and J by 3 bases, 7 bases remained unmatched. The CDR3 DNA, read in part, is TGCAGTGCTAGCCCATGGCTAGCGGGGGGGACAGATACG. Translating gives CSASPWLAGGTDT. The whole CDR3 sequence reads CSASPWLAGGTDTQYF.

This clone came up many times. The read terminates 3 residues before the CDR3 end, so the remaining end is supplied by the germline J gene. V is TRBV5-1 and J is TRBJ1-1; D might be TRBD1 (6 bases). The CDR3 is 15 residues long. Germline CDR1 reads SGHRS; CDR2 reads YFSETQ. Between the trimmed V and J ends, which lost 5 bases and 5 bases, there was a span of 19 bases. The CDR3 region is CASSLRQAPRTEAFF. The sequenced part of the CDR3 DNA is TGCGCCAGCAGTTTAAGACAGGCCCCGAGAACTGAA.

This clone was counted many times. Read sequence stops 3 residues before the CDR3 end, and the germline J gene provides the missing end. The V and J genes are TRBV5-1 and TRBJ2-2; 8 bases match TRBD1. Germline loops: CDR1 SGHRS, CDR2 YFSETQ. This CDR3 has 15 residues. CDR3 DNA, as far as it was read: TGCGCCAGCAGCCACGGTGGGACAGGCGGGGAAAAG. This sequence encodes CASSHGGTGGEK. The entire CDR3 is CASSHGGTGGEKLFF. The variable domain in full, completed from reference TRBV5-1 and TRBJ2-2, reads KAGVTQTPRYLIKTRGQQVTLSCSPISGHRSVSWYQQTPGQGLQFLFEYFSETQRNKGNFPGRFSGRQFSNSRSEMNVSTLELGDSALYLCASSHGGTGGEKLFFGEGSRLTVL.

This clone was found many times. The sequenced fragment ends 3 residues before the CDR3 boundary, so the rest is inferred from the germline J gene. Other DNA sequences in the same sample also yield this CDR3. V is TRBV19 and J is TRBJ1-2; D not certain. CDR1 and CDR2 from the germline V gene are LNHDA and SQIVND (reference sequence). V was shortened by 5 bases and J by 4 bases, with 11 bases between the two germline ends. The CDR3 is 13 residues long. The chain's CDR3 is CASSDTGFYGYTF. The CDR3 bases that were read are TGTGCCAGTAGTGACACCGGCTTCTATGGC.

This clone was seen a few times. The CDR3 end falls 3 residues outside the read, so it is completed with the germline J gene. V usage is TRBV19 and J usage is TRBJ1-2, with D unclear. The CDR3 is 18 residues long. Germline CDR1 is LNHDA and CDR2 is SQIVND (reference sequence). CDR3 DNA, as far as it was read: TGTGCCAGTAGTATAAAGACTAGCGGGAGTTTTAGGTCCTACGAC. Translated, it gives CASSIKTSGSFRSYD. The full-length CDR3 reads as CASSIKTSGSFRSYDYTF.

In its sample, this clone was seen many times. From the germline J gene comes the end of the CDR3, since the read stops 3 residues before it. The rearrangement joins TRBV5-4 to TRBJ2-7; a weak D match, TRBD2 (5 bases). Germline CDR1 reads SGHNT; CDR2 reads YYREEE (reference sequence). The CDR3 spans 13 residues. V gave up 3 bases and J gave up 5 bases, with 12 bases separating them. CDR3 loop: CASSSYGRDEQYF. The sequenced part of the CDR3 DNA is TGTGCCAGCAGCTCCTACGGGCGGGACGAG.

This clone has ten or more counts. Read coverage stops 3 residues before the CDR3 terminus; the germline J gene supplies the remainder. The rearrangement links TRBV7-2 to TRBJ1-5, with TRBD1 as a possible D gene (6 bases). The V gene's germline CDR1 is SGHTA and CDR2 FQGNSA. CDR3 size: 13 residues. Trimming took 7 bases from V and 2 from J, leaving 9 bases between them. The CDR3 spells CASNRERNQPQHF. The CDR3 DNA, read in part, is TGTGCCAGCAACAGGGAACGCAATCAGCCC.

This clone was recorded many times. Read coverage stops 3 residues before the CDR3 terminus; the germline J gene supplies the remainder. The gene calls are TRBV7-3 and TRBJ2-5, with a tentative D call TRBD1 (8 bases). The CDR3 has 13 amino acids. With 4 bases removed from V and 5 bases from J, the gap between germline ends came to 11 bases. CDR1 and CDR2 from the germline V gene are SGHTA and FQGTGA. The CDR3 loop is CASSSQGGETQYF. The part of the CDR3 DNA that was read is TGTGCCAGCAGCTCACAGGGGGGGGAGACC.

Many counts were recorded for this clone. From the germline J gene comes the end of the CDR3, since the read stops 3 residues before it. This rearrangement joins TRBV6-1 to TRBJ2-1, with 8 bases identical to TRBD2. The V segment lost 3 bases and the J segment 0 bases; nucleotides outside the gene matches: 1. The CDR3 extends over 15 amino acids. The germline V gene encodes CDR1 MNHNS and CDR2 SASEGT. The CDR3 is CASSDGGASYNEQFF. CDR3 DNA (partial): TGTGCCAGCAGTGACGGGGGGGCCTCCTACAATGAG.

This clone was seen at least ten times. CDR3 DNA, as far as it was read: TGTGCCAGCAGCCCACAGGGGACTGACACAGATACG. Its translation is CASSPQGTDTDT. The CDR3 reads in full as CASSPQGTDTDTQYF. V usage is TRBV6-4 and J usage is TRBJ2-3; D is perhaps TRBD1 (7 bases). The read ends 3 residues early relative to the CDR3; the germline J gene fills the gap. V lost 6 bases to trimming and J lost 2 bases, with 15 bases between them. Germline CDR1 MRHNA, CDR2 SNTAGT. The length of the CDR3 is 15 residues.

A word on this clone: At one end, the junction sequence differs from germline, possibly due to a read error. The read ends 3 residues before the CDR3 terminus; that terminus is restored from the germline J gene. V usage is TRBV7-9 and J usage is TRBJ1-2; D perhaps matches TRBD1 (6 bases). This CDR3 is built from 15 residues. Germline CDR1 and CDR2: SEHNR and FQNEAQ (reference sequence). Partial CDR3 DNA: TGTACCAGCAGCTTAGAGGGACACGGGTGGGAGACC. As protein: CTSSLEGHGWET. The whole CDR3 protein reads CTSSLEGHGWETYTF.

This clone was seen repeatedly, ten times or more. The read ends 3 residues early relative to the CDR3; the germline J gene fills the gap. The gene calls are TRBV7-3 and TRBJ1-1, with unresolved D. This CDR3 is 13 amino acids long. Trimming removed 5 bases from V and 1 base from J, with 8 bases in between. CDR1 SGHTA and CDR2 FQGTGA come from the germline V gene. CDR3 protein: CASSRGENTEAFF. The sequenced part of the CDR3 DNA is TGTGCCAGCAGCCGCGGGGAGAACACTGAA. Full variable domain (rest looked up from reference TRBV7-3 and TRBJ1-1): GAGVSQTPSNKVTEKGKYVELRCDPISGHTALYWYRQSLGQGPEFLIYFQGTGAADDSGLPNDRFFAVRPEGSVSTLKIQRTERGDSAVYLCASSRGENTEAFFGQGTRLTVV.

The sample holds many counts of this clone. Sequencing ends 3 residues short of the CDR3 end; the germline J gene provides the rest. The rearrangement uses TRBV28 and TRBJ1-5, with TRBD1 as a possible D gene (6 bases). The CDR3 is 13 residues long. V lost 6 bases and J 3 bases, leaving 9 bases between the germline ends. Germline V gives CDR1 MDHEN, CDR2 SYDVKM. CDR3 residues: CASRDRPNQPQHF. CDR3 DNA, as far as it was read: TGTGCCAGCAGGGACAGACCCAATCAGCCC.

Turning to this clone: This may be a read error, as it is one base from a much larger clone. The CDR3 is cut off 3 residues early in the read; its end comes from the germline J gene. The chain joins TRBV7-8 to TRBJ2-3, with 7 nucleotides matching TRBD2. CDR3 length: 15 residues. From germline, CDR1 is SGHVS and CDR2 FQNEAQ. This chain's CDR3 is CASSRGVRADQPQYF. The CDR3 DNA, read in part, is TGTGCCAGCAGTCGGGGGGTTAGGGCGGATCAGCCG.

This clone has at least ten counts. The junction differs from germline at one of its ends, possibly a read error. Read data end 3 residues before the CDR3 end; the end is taken from the germline J gene. Other nucleotide sequences from this sample produce the same CDR3. V and J are TRBV5-1 and TRBJ1-3; tentatively, D is TRBD1 (6 bases). The CDR3 extends over 16 amino acids. The germline V gene has CDR1 SGHRS and CDR2 YFSETQ. The sequenced CDR3 bases are TGCGCCAGCAGCTTGTCAGCCAGGGGAGGGAGAAACACA. It translates to CASSLSARGGRNT. Given in full, the CDR3 is CASSLSARGGRNTIYF.

This clone was seen only a few times. This may be a read error: a much more frequent sequence differs by one nucleotide. The CDR3 goes on 3 residues after the read ends, and that part is filled in from the germline J gene. V is TRBV7-9 and J is TRBJ2-3, with TRBD1 as a possible D gene (5 bases). The CDR3 sequence is 13 residues long. Germline V lookup: CDR1 SEHNR, CDR2 FQNEAQ (reference sequence). CDR3 bases read: TGTGCCAGCAGGGAAGGGGCCGGAGAGACG. Encoded protein: CASREGAGET. The complete CDR3 protein is CASREGAGETQYF. Full variable domain (rest looked up from reference TRBV7-9 and TRBJ2-3): DTGVSQNPRHKITKRGQNVTFRCDPISEHNRLYWYRQTLGQGPEFLTYFQNEAQLEKSRLLSDRFSAERPKGSFSTLEIQRTEQGDSAMYLCASREGAGETQYFGPGTRLTVL.

This clone occurred many times. Read data end 3 residues before the CDR3 end; the end is taken from the germline J gene. V usage is TRBV11-2 and J usage is TRBJ2-3, with D uncertain. Trimming left V 3 bases short and J 5 bases short, with 6 bases between. Germline V CDR1 and CDR2: SGHAT, FQNNGV. The CDR3 consists of 12 residues. The sequenced part of the CDR3 DNA is TGTGCCAGCAGCTTCCGCGAAGATACG. Protein product: CASSFREDT. The complete CDR3 protein is CASSFREDTQYF.

This clone occurred many times. The DNA ends 3 residues before the CDR3 does, and the rest of the CDR3 is filled in from the germline J gene. The chain links TRBV5-8 to TRBJ1-2, with D hard to call. CDR1 is SGHTS, CDR2 YDEGEE, per germline. The CDR3 is 11 amino acids. The CDR3 DNA, read in part, is TGTGCCAGCAGCTTGGTAGCGGAC. This codes for CASSLVAD. The complete CDR3 protein is CASSLVADYTF.

In this sample, this clone turned up many times. The read stops 3 residues short of the end of the CDR3; the missing end is completed from the germline J gene. This CDR3 is also generated by other DNA sequences in the sample. The J gene is TRBJ1-3, the V gene TRBV5-4, with D perhaps TRBD1 (5 bases). This CDR3 is built from 13 residues. CDR1 SGHNT and CDR2 YYREEE come from the germline V gene (reference sequence). Trimming removed 10 bases at V and 0 bases at J, with 11 bases between. The CDR3 region is CAVRQISGNTIYF. The CDR3 bases that were read are TGTGCCGTCAGACAGATCTCTGGAAACACC.

Only a few counts were recorded for this clone. The CDR3 end falls 3 residues outside the read, so it is completed with the germline J gene. The chain combines TRBV19 with TRBJ1-2; 10 nucleotides agree with TRBD1. CDR3 length equals 17 residues. Per the germline V gene, CDR1 is LNHDA and CDR2 is SQIVND (reference sequence). The covered CDR3 bases are TGTGCCAGTAGTATAAGTTGGACAGGGGGACCTGAAGATACC. Its translation is CASSISWTGGPEDT. The CDR3 in full is CASSISWTGGPEDTYTF.

The table lists this clone with many counts. The read ends 3 residues shy of where the CDR3 ends; the end is completed using the germline J gene. The chain joins TRBV5-4 to TRBJ2-3, with TRBD2 matching 12 bases. The J segment lost 3 bases and the V segment lost 6 bases, leaving 5 bases of the junction unmatched. The CDR3 is 15 amino acids. Germline lookup yields CDR1 SGHNT and CDR2 YYREEE (reference sequence). The sequenced CDR3 bases are TGTGCCAGCAACCCCGGGACTAGCGGGACAGATACG. Protein sequence: CASNPGTSGTDT. The complete CDR3 protein is CASNPGTSGTDTQYF.

This clone was counted ten times or more. The covered CDR3 bases are TGTGCCAGCAGCTTCGACTTGACAGGAGGAGAGACC. This sequence encodes CASSFDLTGGET. The whole CDR3 protein reads CASSFDLTGGETQYF. The rearrangement links TRBV6-4 to TRBJ2-5; D is perhaps TRBD1 (6 bases). The read terminates 3 residues ahead of where the CDR3 ends, so the germline J gene completes it. The CDR3 sequence is 15 residues long. CDR1 and CDR2 (germline): MRHNA, SNTAGT. The V end lost 6 bases, the J end lost 4 bases, and 18 bases lay between the germline ends.

The sample holds many counts of this clone. The read ends 3 residues before the CDR3 terminus; that terminus is restored from the germline J gene. The rearrangement uses TRBV6-4 and TRBJ2-7, with 9 bases that match TRBD2. This CDR3 is 13 amino acids long. Germline CDR1 MRHNA, CDR2 SNTAGT. V lost 3 bases and J lost 4; bases outside the gene matches: 1. The CDR3 DNA, read in part, is TGTGCCAGCAGTGAACTAGCGGGTTACGAG. This sequence encodes CASSELAGYE. The complete CDR3 sequence is CASSELAGYEQYF.

This clone showed up many times. The CDR3 goes on 3 residues after the read ends, and that part is filled in from the germline J gene. This sequence joins TRBV20-1 and TRBJ2-1, with 12 bases that match TRBD2. With 6 bases clipped from V and 8 bases from J, the junction kept 11 bases outside the gene matches. The CDR3 length is 15 residues. From germline, CDR1 is DFQATT and CDR2 SNEGSKA (reference sequence). The CDR3 bases that were read are TGCAGTGCCAAAAGACTAGCGGGAGTGAGCGATGAG. It specifies CSAKRLAGVSDE. The CDR3 in its entirety is CSAKRLAGVSDEQFF.

Many counts were recorded for this clone. The CDR3 extends 3 residues past the end of the read, so its final part is completed from the germline J gene. The rearrangement links TRBV7-6 to TRBJ2-5; 10 bases are shared with TRBD2. CDR3 length: 17 residues. With V trimmed by 5 bases and J by 4 bases, 13 bases remained unmatched. The germline V gene has CDR1 SGHVS and CDR2 FNYEAQ. CDR3 bases read: TGTGCCAGCAGCCCTGCTTTGGAGCGGGGGGGCCGAGAGACC. Translating it yields CASSPALERGGRET. In full, the CDR3 is CASSPALERGGRETQYF. Supplemented by reference TRBV7-6 and TRBJ2-5, the full variable domain reads GAGVSQSPRYKVTKRGQDVALRCDPISGHVSLYWYRQALGQGPEFLTYFNYEAQQDKSGLPNDRFSAERPEGSISTLTIQRTEQRDSAMYRCASSPALERGGRETQYFGPGTRLLVL.

This clone was seen many times. The sequence runs out 3 residues before the end of the CDR3; the remainder is reconstructed from the germline J gene. The chain recombines TRBV18 with TRBJ2-1; 7 bases match TRBD1. The CDR3 runs to 15 residues. Per the germline V gene, CDR1 is KGHSH and CDR2 is LQKENI. After removal of 5 bases from V and 2 bases from J, the junction contained 6 bases not matched to a gene. CDR3 sequence reads: CASSWGTAAYNEQFF. The DNA read from the CDR3 is TGTGCCAGCTCATGGGGGACAGCAGCCTACAATGAG.